The rows below give T cell receptor beta chains drawn from one sample of a study of shared clonotypes between healthy human individuals. The method was immunoSEQ multiplex PCR; TCRdb's version includes in-frame clones alone and lacks a portion of them. The sample lists 1.5 million to 2.5 million clones, about 95% occurring once. The specimen was naive CD8+ T cells sorted from blood. The receptors come from a man aged 18 to 30 in good health. Both conserved end residues are part of each CDR3. D genes are given only for firm matches. Size is stated for part of the rows, as once, few or many counts, or as a class when the clone is expanded.

d_call j_call v_call clone_size cdr3_nt cdr3_aa
TRBD1 TRBJ1-1 TRBV6-6 - TGTGCCAGCAGTTACGCGGACAGGGGGAACACTGAAGCTTTCTTT CASSYADRGNTEAFF
- TRBJ2-1 TRBV15 - TGTGCCACCAGCAGAGATTTAGGGGAGCAGTTCTTC CATSRDLGEQFF
- TRBJ1-2 TRBV21-1 - TGTGCCAGCAGCAAAAAGGAGGGGAAACAGGGGGTAGACTATGGCTACACCTTC CASSKKEGKQGVDYGYTF
- TRBJ2-7 TRBV27 - TGTGCCACCCTCCGTGGCCACGAGCAGTACTTC CATLRGHEQYF
TRBD1 TRBJ1-1 TRBV4-1 - TGCGCCAGCAGCCCAGGGACAGTATATTTAGAAGCTTTCTTT CASSPGTVYLEAFF
- TRBJ2-7 TRBV6-1 once TGTGCCAGCAGTGAGGGGGTGGGGCCTCCCTACGAGCAGTACTTC CASSEGVGPPYEQYF
TRBD1 TRBJ1-1 TRBV19 - TGTGCCAGTAGTCTCACAGGGGGAAAAGCTTTCTTT CASSLTGGKAFF
- TRBJ2-7 TRBV9 - TGTGCCAGCAGCGTAGATGGGAACCTGGGCTACGAGCAGTACTTC CASSVDGNLGYEQYF
TRBD1 TRBJ1-2 TRBV4-1 - TGCGCCAGCAGCCCTAGAACAGGGGGCGGCGGTGGCTACACCTTC CASSPRTGGGGGYTF
TRBD2 TRBJ2-7 TRBV7-9 once TGTGCCAGCAGCGACCCTGGGACTAGCGGGAGCAACGAGCAGTACTTC CASSDPGTSGSNEQYF
- TRBJ2-7 TRBV7-7 - TGTGCTAGCAGCTTAGGCGGCTTTGGCACCGAGCAGTACTTC CASSLGGFGTEQYF
- TRBJ1-2 TRBV6-1 - TGTGCCAGCAGTGAACCCACAGGCTACCCTGCTAACTATGGCTACACCTTC CASSEPTGYPANYGYTF
TRBD1 TRBJ2-7 TRBV27 - TGTGCCAGCAGTTTACTCACCGGGACAGGGGCGCAAGAGCAGTACTTC CASSLLTGTGAQEQYF
- TRBJ1-2 TRBV27 - TGTGCCAGCAGTCCCACATGGGACGTTTATGGCTACACCTTC CASSPTWDVYGYTF
TRBD1 TRBJ1-1 TRBV29-1 - TGCAGCGCCCTTTACGTTCTCCGGGACAGACTTATGAACACTGAAGCTTTCTTT CSALYVLRDRLMNTEAFF
- TRBJ1-2 TRBV11-3 - TGTGCCAGCATTCAGGGGAGCGGCTACACCTTC CASIQGSGYTF
TRBD2 TRBJ2-5 TRBV11-2 - TGTGCCAGCAGGAACGGACTAGCGGGGTCCCAAGAGACCCAGTACTTC CASRNGLAGSQETQYF
- TRBJ1-1 TRBV9 - TGTGCCAGCAGCCCTGGGGGGGCTGAAGCTTTCTTT CASSPGGAEAFF
- TRBJ2-3 TRBV5-8 - TGTGCCAGCCTAACGTTCGCCCTTATCTACAGAGATACGCAGTATTTT CASLTFALIYRDTQYF
- TRBJ1-1 TRBV28 - TGTGCCAGCAGTTTTCCGCTGGGGACTGAAGCTTTCTTT CASSFPLGTEAFF
- TRBJ1-6 TRBV4-1 - TGCGCCAGCAGCCAAGACCCAAATTCACCCCTCCACTTT CASSQDPNSPLHF
- TRBJ1-4 TRBV5-4 - TGTGCCAGCAGCTTGGCCGGAGGGGAAAAACTGTTTTTT CASSLAGGEKLFF
- TRBJ2-7 TRBV6-5 - TGTGCCAGCAGTTATGCGGACGAGCAGTACTTC CASSYADEQYF
- TRBJ1-1 TRBV27 - TGTGCCAGCAGTTCGGGACTGATGAACACTGAAGCTTTCTTT CASSSGLMNTEAFF
TRBD1 TRBJ1-2 TRBV9 - TGTGCCAGCAGCGTAGCAGGGGGCGACTACTATGGCTACACCTTC CASSVAGGDYYGYTF
- TRBJ1-4 TRBV4-1 - TGCGCCAGCAGCCAGTGGTTCTCTAATGAAAAACTGTTTTTT CASSQWFSNEKLFF
- TRBJ1-3 TRBV4-1 - TGCGCCAGCAGCCAAGTCTACGGCAAAGGAAACACCATATATTTT CASSQVYGKGNTIYF
TRBD1 TRBJ2-5 TRBV11-2 - TGTGCCAGCAGCCTGGGACAGGAAGAGACCCAGTACTTC CASSLGQEETQYF
- TRBJ2-7 TRBV2 - TGTGCCAGCAGTGGGGGTCGTTGGGGGTACGAGCAGTACTTC CASSGGRWGYEQYF
- TRBJ1-2 TRBV6-6 - TGTGCCAGCGGGTCCAGGGCAGGGGCGTCCTATGGCTACACCTTC CASGSRAGASYGYTF
TRBD2 TRBJ2-7 TRBV7-9 - TGTGCCAGCAGCTTAGCTTTGAGCGGGACCTACGAGCAGTACTTC CASSLALSGTYEQYF
- TRBJ2-7 TRBV9 - TGTGCCAGCAGCCCCATAAGAGGGTTTACCTACGAGCAGTACTTC CASSPIRGFTYEQYF
- TRBJ2-3 TRBV5-1 - TGCGCCAGCAGCTGGGATTCCGGTAGCACAGATACGCAGTATTTT CASSWDSGSTDTQYF
- TRBJ2-2 TRBV27 - TGTGCCAGCAGCCCTATAAACACCGGGGAGCTGTTTTTT CASSPINTGELFF
- TRBJ2-1 TRBV29-1 - TGCAGCGTTGAAGGGGGCGGCCCCTCCTACAATGAGCAGTTCTTC CSVEGGGPSYNEQFF
- TRBJ1-1 TRBV19 - TGTGCCAGTAGTATGATTGGGGAGGGCACTGAAGCTTTCTTT CASSMIGEGTEAFF
- TRBJ1-2 TRBV6-1 once TGTGCCAGCAGTGAAGAAGGGGCTGACTATGGCTACACCTTC CASSEEGADYGYTF